This is a list of T cell receptor beta chains from one sample in a study of blood T cell repertoires in COVID-19. The method was immunoSEQ multiplex PCR; TCRdb's version includes in-frame clones alone and lacks a portion of them. This table holds fewer than 150,000 clones, roughly 79% found once. The specimen sequenced was peripheral blood. All receptors come from a man between 65 and 85 years old with acute or convalescent COVID-19. Each CDR3 is given with its conserved first and last residue. The order of the fields is V gene, D gene, J gene, CDR3 length, clone size, CDR3 DNA, CDR3 protein. D genes are given only for firm matches. Rows give clone size only sometimes, using once, few, many, or a class for an expanded clone.

>TRBV19|NA|TRBJ1-4|15|NA
TGTGCCAGTAACTTAAAGACAGGCGCGAATGAAAAACTGTTTTTT
CASNLKTGANEKLFF
>TRBV10-3|NA|TRBJ2-1|12|NA
TGTGCCATCAGTGATCGGGGGAATGAGCAGTTCTTC
CAISDRGNEQFF
>TRBV19|TRBD1|TRBJ2-7|14|once
TGTGCCAGTAGTACCGACAGGGGAGTCCGCGAGCAGTACTTC
CASSTDRGVREQYF
>TRBV3-1/TRBV3-2|NA|TRBJ2-5|15|few
TGTGCCAGCAGCCAAGGGGAGGTCCGCCAAGAGACCCAGTACTTC
CASSQGEVRQETQYF
>TRBV19|TRBD1|TRBJ1-1|13|NA
TGTGCCAGTAGTCCCGACAGGGGGGCTGAAGCTTTCTTT
CASSPDRGAEAFF
>TRBV7-3|TRBD1|TRBJ2-2|16|few
TGTGCCAGCAGCCCCTACTGGACAGGGAGCACCGGGGAGCTGTTTTTT
CASSPYWTGSTGELFF
>TRBV19|TRBD1|TRBJ2-4|14|NA
TGTGCCAGTAGTATGGGACAGGGCGGAAACATTCAGTACTTC
CASSMGQGGNIQYF
>TRBV5-1|NA|TRBJ2-7|13|NA
TGCGCCAGCAGCCCCGAGACCCAGGGGAGGGTGTACTTC
CASSPETQGRVYF
>TRBV12-3/TRBV12-4|NA|TRBJ1-2|13|NA
TGTGCCAGCAGTTTAACAGGAACCTATGGCTACACCTTC
CASSLTGTYGYTF
>TRBV6-5|NA|TRBJ1-2|13|once
TGTGCCAGCAGTTACTCGAGTCTTAGTGGCTACACCTTC
CASSYSSLSGYTF
>TRBV19|TRBD2|TRBJ2-1|15|NA
TGTGCCAGTAGTATAAGATTGCGGGGGGGCCATGAGCAGTTCTTC
CASSIRLRGGHEQFF
>TRBV19|TRBD2|TRBJ2-2|16|NA
TGTGCCAGTAGTCCCCGGGGGGGGGTTACGGCCGGGGAGCTGTTTTTT
CASSPRGGVTAGELFF
>TRBV9|TRBD1|TRBJ2-1|14|few
TGTGCCAGCAGCGGACAGGGGGCGTCGGGTGAGCAGTTCTTC
CASSGQGASGEQFF
>TRBV6-2/TRBV6-3|NA|TRBJ1-2|11|once
TGTGCCAGCAGCCTAAAACACGGCTACACCTTC
CASSLKHGYTF
>TRBV2|NA|TRBJ1-3|14|NA
TGTGCCAGCAGTGACTCCCGCTCTGGAAACACCATATATTTT
CASSDSRSGNTIYF
>TRBV7-2|NA|TRBJ2-4|13|NA
TGTGCCAGCAGCTCACTAGCCAAAAACATTCAGTACTTC
CASSSLAKNIQYF
>TRBV7-9|TRBD1|TRBJ2-2|14|NA
TGTGCCAGCAGCTTGGGGACAGGAGCCGGGGAGCTGTTTTTT
CASSLGTGAGELFF
>TRBV19|NA|TRBJ1-6|15|NA
TGTGCCAGTAGGAGTCAAACAGGGAGTAAGACACCCCTCCACTTT
CASRSQTGSKTPLHF
>TRBV5-6|NA|TRBJ1-2|15|NA
TGTGCCAGCAGCCGAAGGGGCGCTCGGGTTTTTGGCTACACCTTC
CASSRRGARVFGYTF
>TRBV5-4|TRBD1|TRBJ1-6|19|few
TGTGCCAGCAGCCCGTCAGGGACAGGGGGTACCTCCTATAATTCACCCCTCCACTTT
CASSPSGTGGTSYNSPLHF
>TRBV5-1|NA|TRBJ2-2|15|NA
TGCGCCAGCAGCTCCGGACAGGGAGGGACCGGGGAGCTGTTTTTT
CASSSGQGGTGELFF
>TRBV25-1|TRBD1|TRBJ2-7|15|NA
TGTGCCAGCAGTGATCCCGGACAGGGGCTCGGCGAGCAGTACTTC
CASSDPGQGLGEQYF
>TRBV21-1|NA|TRBJ1-1|14|few
TGTGCCAGCAGCACAGGGGTCTTGAACACTGAAGCTTTCTTT
CASSTGVLNTEAFF
>TRBV10-3|TRBD1|TRBJ2-6|19|NA
TGTGCCATCAGCACACCTTGGGGACAGGGTGGCTCTGGGGCCAACGTCCTGACTTTC
CAISTPWGQGGSGANVLTF
>TRBV12-5|TRBD2|TRBJ2-2|17|NA
TGTGCTAGTGCCCGAACTAGCGGGGGGGCCGTCACCGGGGAGCTGTTTTTT
CASARTSGGAVTGELFF
>TRBV28|TRBD1|TRBJ1-2|12|NA
TGTGCCAGTTACAGGGGCTTCCGTGGCTACACCTTC
CASYRGFRGYTF
>TRBV7-2|NA|TRBJ1-1|16|NA
TGTGCCAGCAGCTTGACAGGTGACGAACGGAACACTGAAGCTTTCTTT
CASSLTGDERNTEAFF
>TRBV4-2|NA|TRBJ2-5|16|NA
TGTGCCAGCAGCCAAGAAATCAGCCGAGGGCAAGAGACCCAGTACTTC
CASSQEISRGQETQYF
>TRBV30|NA|TRBJ1-2|14|NA
TGTGCCTGGAGTGGAAATGGGCAGGAGGATGGCTACACCTTC
CAWSGNGQEDGYTF
>TRBV6-2/TRBV6-3|TRBD2|TRBJ2-2|15|NA
TGTGCCAGCAGCCGACTAGCGGGAGGGACCGGGGAGCTGTTTTTT
CASSRLAGGTGELFF
>TRBV6-2/TRBV6-3|TRBD1|TRBJ1-2|12|once
TGTGCCAGCAGCAGGGGGCTCTATGGCTACACCTTC
CASSRGLYGYTF
>TRBV2|TRBD1|TRBJ2-7|14|once
TGTGCCAGCGACCCGGGACAGGGGTACTACGAGCAGTACTTC
CASDPGQGYYEQYF
>TRBV3-1/TRBV3-2|TRBD2|TRBJ2-7|15|NA
TGTGCCAGCAGCCTTAGACTAGCGCGCTCCTACGAGCAGTACTTC
CASSLRLARSYEQYF
>TRBV6-1|NA|TRBJ2-1|13|NA
TGTGCCAGCCAACTTATTCTCTACAATGAGCAGTTCTTC
CASQLILYNEQFF
>TRBV10-3|NA|TRBJ1-2|12|NA
TGTGCCATCAGAAAGGGGGGGAATGGCTACACCTTC
CAIRKGGNGYTF
>TRBV11-3|TRBD1|TRBJ2-3|15|NA
TGTGCCAGCAGCGCGGACAGGACTAGCACAGATACGCAGTATTTT
CASSADRTSTDTQYF
>TRBV19|NA|TRBJ2-7|12|NA
TGTGCCAGTAGTCCTAGGTCCTACGAGCAGTACTTC
CASSPRSYEQYF
>TRBV2|NA|TRBJ2-5|14|NA
TGTGCCAGCAGTGGTCCCTTGGGAGGAGAGACCCAGTACTTC
CASSGPLGGETQYF
>TRBV27|NA|TRBJ2-5|14|NA
TGTGCCAGCAGTTTAAAGGCCGGGTTGGAGACCCAGTACTTC
CASSLKAGLETQYF
>TRBV27|NA|TRBJ2-3|15|NA
TGTGCCAGCAGTTTTGCGGGGGCTAGCACAGATACGCAGTATTTT
CASSFAGASTDTQYF
>TRBV28|TRBD2|TRBJ2-7|13|NA
TGTGCCAGCCTAGGGACTAGCCTTTACGAGCAGTACTTC
CASLGTSLYEQYF